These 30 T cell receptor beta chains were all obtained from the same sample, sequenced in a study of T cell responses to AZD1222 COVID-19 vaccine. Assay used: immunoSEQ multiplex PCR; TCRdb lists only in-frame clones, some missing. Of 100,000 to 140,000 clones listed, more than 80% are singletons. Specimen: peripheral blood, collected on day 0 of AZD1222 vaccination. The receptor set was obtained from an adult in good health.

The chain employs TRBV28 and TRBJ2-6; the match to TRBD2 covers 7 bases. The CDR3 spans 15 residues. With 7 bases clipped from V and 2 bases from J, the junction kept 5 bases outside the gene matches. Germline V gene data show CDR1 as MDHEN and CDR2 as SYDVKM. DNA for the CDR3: TGTGCCAGCATCCAAGCGGGAACTGGGGCCAACGTCCTGACTTTC. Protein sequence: CASIQAGTGANVLTF. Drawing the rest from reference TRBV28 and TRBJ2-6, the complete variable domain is DVKVTQSSRYLVKRTGEKVFLECVQDMDHENMFWYRQDPGLGLRLIYFSYDVKMKEKGDIPEGYSVSREKKERFSLILESASTNQTSMYLCASIQAGTGANVLTFGAGSRLTVL.

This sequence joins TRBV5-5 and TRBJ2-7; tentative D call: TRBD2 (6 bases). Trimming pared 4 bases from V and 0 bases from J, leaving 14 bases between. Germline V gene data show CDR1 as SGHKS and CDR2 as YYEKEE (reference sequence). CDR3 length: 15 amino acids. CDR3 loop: CASSPAGGNSYEQYF. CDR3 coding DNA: TGTGCCAGCAGCCCCGCAGGCGGGAACTCCTACGAGCAGTACTTC.

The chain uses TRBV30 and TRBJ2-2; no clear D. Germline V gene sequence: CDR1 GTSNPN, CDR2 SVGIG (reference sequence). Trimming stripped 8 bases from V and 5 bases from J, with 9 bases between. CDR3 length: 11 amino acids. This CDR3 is CAGTETGELFF. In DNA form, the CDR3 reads TGTGCCGGAACTGAAACCGGGGAGCTGTTTTTT.

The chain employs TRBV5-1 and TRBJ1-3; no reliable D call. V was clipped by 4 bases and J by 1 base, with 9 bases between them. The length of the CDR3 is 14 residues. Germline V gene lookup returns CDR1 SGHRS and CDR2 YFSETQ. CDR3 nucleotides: TGCGCCAGCAGCACGGGAATATCTGGAAACACCATATATTTT. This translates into CASSTGISGNTIYF.

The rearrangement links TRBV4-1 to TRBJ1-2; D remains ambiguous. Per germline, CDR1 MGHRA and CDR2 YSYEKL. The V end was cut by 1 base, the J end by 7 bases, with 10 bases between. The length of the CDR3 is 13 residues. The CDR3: CASSQVGLSGYTF. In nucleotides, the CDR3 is TGCGCCAGCAGCCAAGTCGGACTTTCTGGCTACACCTTC.

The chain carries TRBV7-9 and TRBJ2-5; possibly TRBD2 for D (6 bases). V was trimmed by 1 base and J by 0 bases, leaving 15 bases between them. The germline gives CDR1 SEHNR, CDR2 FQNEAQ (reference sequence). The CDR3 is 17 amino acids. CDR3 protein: CASSLVPRRGYQETQYF. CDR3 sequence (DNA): TGTGCCAGCAGCTTAGTCCCCAGGAGGGGCTACCAAGAGACCCAGTACTTC.

DNA for the CDR3: TGTGCCAGCAGCCGCCGACAGGGCGGTGGCTACACCTTC. Its protein product is CASSRRQGGGYTF. The chain joins TRBV12-3 or TRBV12-4 to TRBJ1-2; 7 bases fit TRBD1. V lost 6 bases, J lost 7 bases, and 8 bases stayed unmatched. The CDR3 is 13 residues long.

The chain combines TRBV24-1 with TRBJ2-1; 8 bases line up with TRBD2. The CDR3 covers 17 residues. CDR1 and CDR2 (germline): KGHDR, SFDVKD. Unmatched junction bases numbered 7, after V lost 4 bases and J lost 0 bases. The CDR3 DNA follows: TGTGCCACCAGTGACACTAAGCGGGAGAGCTCCTACAATGAGCAGTTCTTC. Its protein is CATSDTKRESSYNEQFF.

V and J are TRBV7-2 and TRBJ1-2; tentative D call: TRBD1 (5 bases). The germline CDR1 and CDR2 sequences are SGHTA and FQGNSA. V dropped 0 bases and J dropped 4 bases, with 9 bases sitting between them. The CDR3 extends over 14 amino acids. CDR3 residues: CASSLAGVSYGYTF. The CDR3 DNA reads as TGTGCCAGCAGCTTAGCGGGGGTTAGCTATGGCTACACCTTC.

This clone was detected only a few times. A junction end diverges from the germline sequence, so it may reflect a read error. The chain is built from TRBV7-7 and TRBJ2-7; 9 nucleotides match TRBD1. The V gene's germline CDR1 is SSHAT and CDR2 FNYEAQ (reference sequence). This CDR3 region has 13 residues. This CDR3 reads CASSTGQGNEQYF. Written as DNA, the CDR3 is TGTGCTAGCAGCACAGGACAGGGGAACGAGCAGTACTTC.

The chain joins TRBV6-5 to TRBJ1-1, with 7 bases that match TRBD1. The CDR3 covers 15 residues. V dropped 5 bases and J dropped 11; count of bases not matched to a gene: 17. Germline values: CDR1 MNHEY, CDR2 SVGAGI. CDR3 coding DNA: TGTGCCAGCAGTAACCTCAAGACAGGGAGCCGTTGGGCTTTCTTT. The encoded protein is CASSNLKTGSRWAFF.

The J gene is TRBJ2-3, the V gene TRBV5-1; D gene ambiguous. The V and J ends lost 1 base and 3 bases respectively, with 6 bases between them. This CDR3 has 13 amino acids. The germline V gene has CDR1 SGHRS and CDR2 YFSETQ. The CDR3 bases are TGCGCCAGCAGCTTGTGGGGAACAGATACGCAGTATTTT. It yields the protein CASSLWGTDTQYF.

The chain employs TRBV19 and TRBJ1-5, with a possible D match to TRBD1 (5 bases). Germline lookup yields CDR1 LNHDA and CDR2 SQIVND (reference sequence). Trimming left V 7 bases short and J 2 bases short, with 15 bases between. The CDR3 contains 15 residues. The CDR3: CASIALGEGNQPQHF. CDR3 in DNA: TGTGCCAGTATTGCTTTGGGGGAGGGCAATCAGCCCCAGCATTTT. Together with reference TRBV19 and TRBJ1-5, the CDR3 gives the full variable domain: DGGITQSPKYLFRKEGQNVTLSCEQNLNHDAMYWYRQDPGQGLRLIYYSQIVNDFQKGDIAEGYSVSREKKESFPLTVTSAQKNPTAFYLCASIALGEGNQPQHFGDGTRLSIL.

The CDR3 sequence: CASSPRTSGNTDTQYF. CDR3 bases: TGTGCCAGCTCACCTAGGACTAGCGGGAACACAGATACGCAGTATTTT. The V and J genes are TRBV18 and TRBJ2-3; 12 nucleotides match TRBD2. The CDR3 spans 16 residues. Germline loops: CDR1 KGHSH, CDR2 LQKENI. J gave up 2 bases and V 3 bases, and 3 bases lay outside the gene matches.

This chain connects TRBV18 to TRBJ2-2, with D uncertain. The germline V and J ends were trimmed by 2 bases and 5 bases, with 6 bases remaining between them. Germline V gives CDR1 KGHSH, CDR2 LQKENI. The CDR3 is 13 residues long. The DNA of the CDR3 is TGTGCCAGCTCACCAGGGGATACCGGGGAGCTGTTTTTT. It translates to CASSPGDTGELFF.

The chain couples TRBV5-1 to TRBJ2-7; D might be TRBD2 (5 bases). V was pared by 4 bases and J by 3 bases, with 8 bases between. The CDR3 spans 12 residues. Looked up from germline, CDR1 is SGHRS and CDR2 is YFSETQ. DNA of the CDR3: TGCGCCAGCAGCGAGGGAAACTACGAGCAGTACTTC. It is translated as CASSEGNYEQYF.

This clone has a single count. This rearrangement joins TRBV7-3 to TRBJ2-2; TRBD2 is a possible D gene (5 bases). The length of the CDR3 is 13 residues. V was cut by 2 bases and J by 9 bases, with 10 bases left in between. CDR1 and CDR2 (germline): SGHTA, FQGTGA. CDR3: CASSLAGERELFF. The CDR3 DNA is TGTGCCAGCAGCTTAGCGGGTGAGAGGGAGCTGTTTTTT.

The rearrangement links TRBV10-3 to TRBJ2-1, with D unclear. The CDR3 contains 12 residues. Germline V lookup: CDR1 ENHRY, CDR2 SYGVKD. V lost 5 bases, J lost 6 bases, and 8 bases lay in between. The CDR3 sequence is CAISLAGNEQFF. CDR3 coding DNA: TGTGCCATCAGTCTGGCAGGCAATGAGCAGTTCTTC.

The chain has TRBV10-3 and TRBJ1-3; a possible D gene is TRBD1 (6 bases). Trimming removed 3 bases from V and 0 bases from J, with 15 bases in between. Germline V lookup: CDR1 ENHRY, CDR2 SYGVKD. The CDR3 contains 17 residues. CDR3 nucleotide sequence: TGTGCCATCAGTGATCACCCGGGGGGGCTCTCTGGAAACACCATATATTTT. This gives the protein CAISDHPGGLSGNTIYF.

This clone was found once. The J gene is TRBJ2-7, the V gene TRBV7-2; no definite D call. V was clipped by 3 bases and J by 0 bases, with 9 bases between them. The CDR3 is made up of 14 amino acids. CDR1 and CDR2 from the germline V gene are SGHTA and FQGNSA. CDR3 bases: TGTGCCAGCAGCTTCGGCCTGAACTCCTACGAGCAGTACTTC. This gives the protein CASSFGLNSYEQYF.

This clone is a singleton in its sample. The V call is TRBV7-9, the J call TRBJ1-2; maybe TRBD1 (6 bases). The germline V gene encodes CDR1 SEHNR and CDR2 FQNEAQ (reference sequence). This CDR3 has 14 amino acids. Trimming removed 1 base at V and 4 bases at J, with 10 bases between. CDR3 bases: TGTGCCAGCAGCTTAGGACAGGAAAGCTATGGCTACACCTTC. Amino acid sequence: CASSLGQESYGYTF.

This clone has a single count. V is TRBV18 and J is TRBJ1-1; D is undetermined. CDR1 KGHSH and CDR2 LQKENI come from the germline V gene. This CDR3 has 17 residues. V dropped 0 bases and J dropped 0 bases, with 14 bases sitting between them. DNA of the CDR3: TGTGCCAGCTCACCACCGTCAACCTTGGGGATGAACACTGAAGCTTTCTTT. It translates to CASSPPSTLGMNTEAFF.

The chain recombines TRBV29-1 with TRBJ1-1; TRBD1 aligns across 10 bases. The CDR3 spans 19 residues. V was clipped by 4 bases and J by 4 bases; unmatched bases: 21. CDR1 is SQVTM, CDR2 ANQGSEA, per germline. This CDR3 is CSVVGDRGRGEFVGTEAFF. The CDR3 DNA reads TGCAGCGTTGTGGGCGACAGGGGGCGCGGGGAATTTGTCGGCACTGAAGCTTTCTTT.

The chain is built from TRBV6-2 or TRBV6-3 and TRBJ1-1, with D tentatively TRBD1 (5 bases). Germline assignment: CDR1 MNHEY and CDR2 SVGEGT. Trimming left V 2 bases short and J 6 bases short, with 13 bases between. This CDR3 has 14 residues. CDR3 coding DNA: TGTGCCAGCAGTTACGGAGGGGTAGTTGCTGAAGCTTTCTTT. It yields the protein CASSYGGVVAEAFF.

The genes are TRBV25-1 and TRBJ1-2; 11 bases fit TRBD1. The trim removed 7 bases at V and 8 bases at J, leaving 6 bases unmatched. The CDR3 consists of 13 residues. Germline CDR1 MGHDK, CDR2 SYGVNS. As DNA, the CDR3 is TGTGCCAGCATTGCCGGGACAGGGGGAGGCTACACCTTC. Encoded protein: CASIAGTGGGYTF.

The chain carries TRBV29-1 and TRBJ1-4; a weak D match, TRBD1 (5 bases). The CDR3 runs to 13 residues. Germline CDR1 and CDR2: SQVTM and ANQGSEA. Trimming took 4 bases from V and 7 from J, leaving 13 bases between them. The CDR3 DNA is TGCAGCGTTGTGGGGGAAAGAAGTGAAAAACTGTTTTTT. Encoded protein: CSVVGERSEKLFF. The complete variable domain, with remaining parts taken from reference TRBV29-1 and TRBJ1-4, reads SAVISQKPSRDICQRGTSLTIQCQVDSQVTMMFWYRQQPGQSLTLIATANQGSEATYESGFVIDKFPISRPNLTFSTLTVSNMSPEDSSIYLCSVVGERSEKLFFGSGTQLSVL.

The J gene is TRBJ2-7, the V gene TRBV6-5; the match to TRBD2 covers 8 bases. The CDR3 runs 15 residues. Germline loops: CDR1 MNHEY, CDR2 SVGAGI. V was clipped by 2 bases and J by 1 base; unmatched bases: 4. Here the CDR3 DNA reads TGTGCCAGCAGTTACGCTAGCGGGTGGTCCTACGAGCAGTACTTC. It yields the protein CASSYASGWSYEQYF.

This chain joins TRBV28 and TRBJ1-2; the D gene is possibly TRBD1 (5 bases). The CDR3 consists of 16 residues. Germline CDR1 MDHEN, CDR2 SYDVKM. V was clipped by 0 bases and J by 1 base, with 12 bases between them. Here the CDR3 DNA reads TGTGCCAGCAGTTTATGGAGTTCCAGGGATAACTATGGCTACACCTTC. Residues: CASSLWSSRDNYGYTF.

The CDR3 is CASSLGTDPNEKLFF. CDR3 bases: TGTGCCAGCAGTTTAGGGACAGACCCTAATGAAAAACTGTTTTTT. The rearrangement links TRBV27 to TRBJ1-4; 7 bases match TRBD1. Germline V gives CDR1 MNHEY, CDR2 SMNVEV (reference sequence). Trimming took 2 bases from V and 3 from J; bases not matched to a gene: 3. The length of the CDR3 is 15 residues.

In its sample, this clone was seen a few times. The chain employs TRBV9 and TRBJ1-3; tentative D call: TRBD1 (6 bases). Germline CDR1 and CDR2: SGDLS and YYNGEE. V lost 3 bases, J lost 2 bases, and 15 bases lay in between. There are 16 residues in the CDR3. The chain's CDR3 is CASSAQQGFPGNTIYF. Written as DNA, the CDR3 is TGTGCCAGCAGCGCCCAACAGGGTTTCCCTGGAAACACCATATATTTT.